This T cell receptor (beta chain) was obtained from a study of radiotherapy plus CTLA-4 blockade in lung cancer. Study-level findings and limits: Interferon-beta, together with early blood T cell clone dynamics, reportedly best predicted response.

As for this clone: What it recognizes is unknown.

TCRdb keeps only in-frame clones here, not all; method: immunoSEQ multiplex PCR. The table shows roughly 30,000 clones, with around 73% occurring only once. In chemo-refractory metastatic non-small-cell lung cancer, patients got ipilimumab CTLA-4 blockade together with focal radiation. The CDR3 loop spans 13 amino acids. The V and J ends lost 5 bases and 6 bases, in that order; junction bases with no gene match: 7. CDR1 and CDR2 (germline): SGHVS, FNYEAQ. The TCR originated in a human donor with non-small cell lung cancer who had stable disease on radiotherapy plus ipilimumab. Sequencing used peripheral blood, obtained from a patient treated with radiotherapy plus ipilimumab. The gene calls are TRBV7-6 and TRBJ2-7; 7 positions agree with TRBD1. The CDR3 here is CASSAGTVGEQYF. CDR3 DNA sequence: TGTGCCAGCAGCGCTGGGACAGTAGGCGAGCAGTACTTC.